A selection of T cell receptor beta chains follows, all from one sample in a study of T cell repertoires in aging, cancer and after chemotherapy. TCRdb fed the multiplex PCR reads into MiXCR, producing one record per CDR3 protein. The data hold around 13,000 distinct CDR3 sequences, with around 30% observed a single time. The source material was blood. These receptors originate from a human donor with a blood cancer. The CDR3 runs from the conserved cysteine through the conserved F or W. Each record gives: J gene, V gene, CDR3 protein.

J: TRBJ1-3; V: TRBV6-5; CDR3: CASSYSLRISGNTIYF
J: TRBJ2-5; V: TRBV20-1; CDR3: CSARWLAGAQETQYF
J: TRBJ1-1; V: TRBV20-1; CDR3: CSARVATGRTNTEAFF
J: TRBJ1-1; V: TRBV19; CDR3: CASINPRDRSEAFF
J: TRBJ1-3; V: TRBV5-1; CDR3: CASSLGGGQAGNTIYF
J: TRBJ2-1; V: TRBV20-1; CDR3: CSARDRVAGNNEQFF
J: TRBJ1-1; V: TRBV5-1; CDR3: CASSEWGDVNTEAFF
J: TRBJ2-7; V: TRBV10-3; CDR3: CAISGDRDSYEQYF
J: TRBJ2-5; V: TRBV7-6; CDR3: CASSEKPGLQETQYF
J: TRBJ1-5; V: TRBV12-3/TRBV12-4; CDR3: CASRGGPYRHNQPQHF
J: TRBJ1-2; V: TRBV12-3/TRBV12-4; CDR3: CASRTGGSYGYTF
J: TRBJ2-7; V: TRBV19; CDR3: CASSIVGGFYEQYF
J: TRBJ2-2; V: TRBV6-2/TRBV6-3; CDR3: CASRLANTGELFF
J: TRBJ2-2; V: TRBV27; CDR3: CATATSGGAPGELFF
J: TRBJ2-5; V: TRBV20-1; CDR3: CSARGRDSQETQYF
J: TRBJ2-7; V: TRBV19; CDR3: CASSPGTSGYEQYF
J: TRBJ2-1; V: TRBV20-1; CDR3: CSARALAALGSYNEQFF
J: TRBJ2-1; V: TRBV18; CDR3: CASSPWTSGLDEQFF
J: TRBJ2-7; V: TRBV27; CDR3: CASSLKLTSGVLEQYF
J: TRBJ2-7; V: TRBV7-6; CDR3: CASSLGDTSYEQYF
J: TRBJ1-1; V: TRBV7-9; CDR3: CASSLDLNTEAFF
J: TRBJ2-5; V: TRBV30; CDR3: CAWSYGGGSGETQYF
J: TRBJ1-5; V: TRBV19; CDR3: CASSIENRVGQPQHF
J: TRBJ2-7; V: TRBV7-6; CDR3: CASSPGRGDYEQYF
J: TRBJ2-3; V: TRBV24-1; CDR3: CATSDFTSGGADTQYF
J: TRBJ1-2; V: TRBV10-3; CDR3: CAISRQADNYGYTF
J: TRBJ1-6; V: TRBV6-2/TRBV6-3; CDR3: CALADQGGSPLHF
J: TRBJ1-1; V: TRBV5-6; CDR3: CASSPALAGRAINTEAFF
J: TRBJ1-2; V: TRBV6-5; CDR3: CASSGTVEGLGYTF
J: TRBJ1-2; V: TRBV27; CDR3: CASSFRTGLPQSEIYGYTF
J: TRBJ1-3; V: TRBV20-1; CDR3: CSAREEEGSGNTIYF
J: TRBJ2-7; V: TRBV7-6; CDR3: CASSPGQGAAEQYF
J: TRBJ2-3; V: TRBV6-6; CDR3: CASSWSVTSTDTQYF
J: TRBJ2-2; V: TRBV6-1; CDR3: CASSEDPSPGELFF
J: TRBJ2-2; V: TRBV10-3; CDR3: CATNEGGRTGELFF
J: TRBJ1-5; V: TRBV19; CDR3: CASSTDPKGTGSNQPQHF
J: TRBJ2-1; V: TRBV30; CDR3: CAWSVGFGVQNNEQFF
J: TRBJ1-3; V: TRBV6-1; CDR3: CASSGQGVSGNTIYF
J: TRBJ1-1; V: TRBV6-6; CDR3: CASSSGPNTEAFF
J: TRBJ1-1; V: TRBV11-2; CDR3: CASSYRGPDTEAFF
J: TRBJ2-3; V: TRBV15; CDR3: CATSREYGFSTDTQYF
J: TRBJ1-4; V: TRBV20-1; CDR3: CSALQGAQELFF
J: TRBJ1-5; V: TRBV15; CDR3: CATSRDRAGNQPQHF
J: TRBJ2-3; V: TRBV7-9; CDR3: CASSLVIDTQYF
J: TRBJ2-3; V: TRBV7-2; CDR3: CASSQTGANTDTQYF
J: TRBJ1-2; V: TRBV19; CDR3: CASSIEQGYYGYTF
J: TRBJ2-6; V: TRBV19; CDR3: CASSIPKQAISGANVLTF
J: TRBJ1-2; V: TRBV20-1; CDR3: CSVPQGVNYGYTF
J: TRBJ2-3; V: TRBV5-1; CDR3: CASRQEDHTDTQYF
J: TRBJ2-2; V: TRBV6-5; CDR3: CASSYDSPANTGELFF
J: TRBJ2-2; V: TRBV13; CDR3: CASSLVGPRELFF
J: TRBJ1-2; V: TRBV6-5; CDR3: CASSGRGIYGYTF
J: TRBJ1-5; V: TRBV6-1; CDR3: CASSDQGGQPQHF
J: TRBJ1-1; V: TRBV6-6; CDR3: CASSTNQGSEAFF
J: TRBJ2-5; V: TRBV6-5; CDR3: CASKSGTGEETQYF
J: TRBJ1-1; V: TRBV6-5; CDR3: CASSYTQDGTEAFF
J: TRBJ1-1; V: TRBV6-4; CDR3: CASSVSVGGATKAFF
J: TRBJ2-7; V: TRBV6-5; CDR3: CASSYWRGASYEQYF
J: TRBJ1-5; V: TRBV19; CDR3: CASSTDRVNQPQHF
J: TRBJ1-1; V: TRBV29-1; CDR3: CSARTANTEAFF